This T cell receptor beta chain was captured by sequencing in a study of blood T cell repertoires in COVID-19. The overall study: Specimens from acute and convalescent COVID-19 originated in the United States, Italy and Spain.

From germline, CDR1 is SGHNT and CDR2 YYREEE (reference sequence). Losses at the gene ends were 2 bases for V and 3 bases for J; bases not matched to a gene: 2. The CDR3 runs 13 residues. During active infection, Seattle patients enrolled and were then monitored through disease. As processed by the authors: For nucleated cells, counts were estimated from reference gene primer amplification. Clones were read by immunoSEQ multiplex PCR, and TCRdb kept only the in-frame ones, dropping some. V and J calls and clone size are those listed in that table; D and trimming were worked out from the DNA. Among under 200,000 clones listed, about four fifths were seen once.

This chain uses TRBV5-4 with TRBJ2-7, with TRBD1 identical over 7 bases. The sequenced sample consisted of peripheral blood. This TCR came from a woman in her 40s with COVID-19, enrolled during active disease. CDR3 coding DNA: TGTGCCAGCAGCTTCCGGGACAGCTACGAGCAGTACTTC. Amino acid sequence: CASSFRDSYEQYF.